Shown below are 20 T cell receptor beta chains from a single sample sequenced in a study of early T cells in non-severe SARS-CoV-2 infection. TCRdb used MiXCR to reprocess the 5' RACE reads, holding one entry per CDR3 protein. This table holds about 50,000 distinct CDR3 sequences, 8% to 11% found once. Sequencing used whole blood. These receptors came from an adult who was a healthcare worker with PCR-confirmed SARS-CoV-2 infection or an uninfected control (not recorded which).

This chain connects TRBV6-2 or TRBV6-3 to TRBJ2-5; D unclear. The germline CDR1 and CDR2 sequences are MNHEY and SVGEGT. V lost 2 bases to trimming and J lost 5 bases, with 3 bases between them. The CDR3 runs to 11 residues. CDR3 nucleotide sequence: TGTGCCAGCAGTTACACGGAGACCCAGTACTTC. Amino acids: CASSYTETQYF.

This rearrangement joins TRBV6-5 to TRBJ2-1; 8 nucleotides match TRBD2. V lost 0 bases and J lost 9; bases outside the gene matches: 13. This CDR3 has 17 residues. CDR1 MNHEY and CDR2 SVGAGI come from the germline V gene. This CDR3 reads CASSYSKFVVAGFEQFF. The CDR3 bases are TGTGCCAGCAGTTACTCGAAGTTCGTGGTAGCGGGATTTGAGCAGTTCTTC.

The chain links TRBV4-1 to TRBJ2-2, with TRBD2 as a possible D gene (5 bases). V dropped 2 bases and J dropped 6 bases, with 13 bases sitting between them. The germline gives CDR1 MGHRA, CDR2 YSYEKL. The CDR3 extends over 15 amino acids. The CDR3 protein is CASSQYRDSAGELFF. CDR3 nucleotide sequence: TGCGCCAGCAGCCAATATCGGGATTCCGCCGGGGAGCTGTTTTTT.

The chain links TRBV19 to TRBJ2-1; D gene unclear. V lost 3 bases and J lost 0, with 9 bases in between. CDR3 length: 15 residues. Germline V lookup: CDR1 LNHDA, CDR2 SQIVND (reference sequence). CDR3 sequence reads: CASSIPRSSYNEQFF. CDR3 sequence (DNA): TGTGCCAGTAGTATCCCCAGATCCTCCTACAATGAGCAGTTCTTC.

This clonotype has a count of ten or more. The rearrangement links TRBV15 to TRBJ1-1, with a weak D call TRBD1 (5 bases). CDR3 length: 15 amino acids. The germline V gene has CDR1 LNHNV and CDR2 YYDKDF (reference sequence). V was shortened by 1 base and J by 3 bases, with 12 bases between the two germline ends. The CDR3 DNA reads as TGTGCCACCAGCAGAGGATATCCGGGGGACACTGAAGCTTTCTTT. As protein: CATSRGYPGDTEAFF.

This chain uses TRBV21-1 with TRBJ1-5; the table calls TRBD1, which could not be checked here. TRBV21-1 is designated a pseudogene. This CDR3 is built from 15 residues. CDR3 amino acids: CASSNGPGSVQPQHF. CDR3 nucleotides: TGTGCCAGCAGCAATGGGCCAGGGTCGGTTCAGCCCCAGCATTTT.

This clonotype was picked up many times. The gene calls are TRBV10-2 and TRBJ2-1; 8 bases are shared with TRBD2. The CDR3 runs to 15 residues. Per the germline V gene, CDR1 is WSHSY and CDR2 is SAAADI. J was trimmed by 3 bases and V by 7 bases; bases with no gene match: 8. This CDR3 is CASIAGTRHYNEQFF. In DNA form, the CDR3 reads TGCGCCAGCATCGCCGGGACTAGACACTACAATGAGCAGTTCTTC.

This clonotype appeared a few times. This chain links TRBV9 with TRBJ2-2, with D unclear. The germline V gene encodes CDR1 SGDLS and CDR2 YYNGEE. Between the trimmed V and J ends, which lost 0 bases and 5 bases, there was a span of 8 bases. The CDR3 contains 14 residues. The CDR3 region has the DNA TGTGCCAGCAGCGTAGCTCCCGGGACCGGGGAGCTGTTTTTT. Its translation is CASSVAPGTGELFF.

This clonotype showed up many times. CDR3 DNA sequence: TGTGCCAGCGGACTAGCGGGTTACAATGAGCAGTTCTTC. It specifies CASGLAGYNEQFF. V is TRBV11-2 and J is TRBJ2-1; 11 bases align to TRBD2. The CDR3 sequence is 13 residues long. Germline values: CDR1 SGHAT, CDR2 FQNNGV. After removal of 8 bases from V and 4 bases from J, the junction contained 1 base not matched to a gene.

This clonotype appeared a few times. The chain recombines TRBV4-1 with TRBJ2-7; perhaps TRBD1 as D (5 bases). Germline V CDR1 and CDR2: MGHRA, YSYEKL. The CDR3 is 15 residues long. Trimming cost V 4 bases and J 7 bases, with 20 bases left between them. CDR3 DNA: TGCGCCAGCAGCCCAGTTGGTCAGGGTGAGAGGGAGCAGTACTTC. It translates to CASSPVGQGEREQYF.

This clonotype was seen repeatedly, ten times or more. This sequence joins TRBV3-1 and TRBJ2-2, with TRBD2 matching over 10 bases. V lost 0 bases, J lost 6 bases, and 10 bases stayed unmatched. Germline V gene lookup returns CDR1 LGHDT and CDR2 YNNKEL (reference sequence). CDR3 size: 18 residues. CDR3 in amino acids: CASSQEGRLAGEPGELFF. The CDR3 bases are TGTGCCAGCAGCCAAGAGGGTAGGCTAGCGGGAGAACCCGGGGAGCTGTTTTTT.

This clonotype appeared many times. The CDR3 loop reads CASRKPGGKRDIQYF. The CDR3 DNA sequence: TGTGCCAGCAGAAAACCCGGGGGAAAAAGGGACATTCAGTACTTC. The chain is built from TRBV7-9 and TRBJ2-4, with D possibly matching TRBD2 (6 bases). Per germline, CDR1 SEHNR and CDR2 FQNEAQ (reference sequence). CDR3 size: 15 residues. Deletions cut 6 bases from V and 8 bases from J, with 20 bases between.

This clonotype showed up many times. In DNA, the CDR3 is TGTGCCAGCAGCGCCGGGACTAGCCTACTAGAGCAGTACTTC. As protein: CASSAGTSLLEQYF. V is TRBV9 and J is TRBJ2-7; TRBD2 agrees at 9 bases. Germline V CDR1 and CDR2: SGDLS, YYNGEE. The CDR3 consists of 14 residues. Unmatched junction bases numbered 8, after V lost 3 bases and J lost 7 bases. Combining the CDR3 with reference TRBV9 and TRBJ2-7 gives the whole variable domain DSGVTQTPKHLITATGQRVTLRCSPRSGDLSVYWYQQSLDQGLQFLIQYYNGEERAKGNILERFSAQQFPDLHSELNLSSLELGDSALYFCASSAGTSLLEQYFGPGTRLTVT.

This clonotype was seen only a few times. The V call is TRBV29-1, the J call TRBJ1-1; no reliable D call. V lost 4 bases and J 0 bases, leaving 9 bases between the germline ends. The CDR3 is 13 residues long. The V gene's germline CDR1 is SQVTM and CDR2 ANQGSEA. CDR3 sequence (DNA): TGCAGCGTTGTCGTCCACCTGAACACTGAAGCTTTCTTT. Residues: CSVVVHLNTEAFF. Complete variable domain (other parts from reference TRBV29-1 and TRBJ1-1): SAVISQKPSRDICQRGTSLTIQCQVDSQVTMMFWYRQQPGQSLTLIATANQGSEATYESGFVIDKFPISRPNLTFSTLTVSNMSPEDSSIYLCSVVVHLNTEAFFGQGTRLTVV.

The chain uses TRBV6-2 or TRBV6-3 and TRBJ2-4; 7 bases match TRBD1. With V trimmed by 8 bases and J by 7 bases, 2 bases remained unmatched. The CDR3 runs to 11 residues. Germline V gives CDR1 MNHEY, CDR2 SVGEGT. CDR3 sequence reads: CASAQGNIQYF. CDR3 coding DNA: TGTGCCAGCGCACAGGGGAACATTCAGTACTTC.

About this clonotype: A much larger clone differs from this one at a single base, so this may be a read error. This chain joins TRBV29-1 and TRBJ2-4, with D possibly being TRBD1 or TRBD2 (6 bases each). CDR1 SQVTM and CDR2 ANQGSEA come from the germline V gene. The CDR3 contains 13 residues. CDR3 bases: TGCAACGTTGGAGGGGGAGCCAAAAACATTCAGTACTTC. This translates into CNVGGGAKNIQYF. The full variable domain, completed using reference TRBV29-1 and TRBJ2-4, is SAVISQKPSRDICQRGTSLTIQCQVDSQVTMMFWYRQQPGQSLTLIATANQGSEATYESGFVIDKFPISRPNLTFSTLTVSNMSPEDSSIYLCNVGGGAKNIQYFGAGTRLSVL.

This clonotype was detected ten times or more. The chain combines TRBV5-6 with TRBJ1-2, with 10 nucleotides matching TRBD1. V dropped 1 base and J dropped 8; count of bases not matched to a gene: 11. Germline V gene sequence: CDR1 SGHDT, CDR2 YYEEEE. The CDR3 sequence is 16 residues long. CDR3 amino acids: CASSLQRDRGSRGYTF. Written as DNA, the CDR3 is TGTGCCAGCAGCTTGCAGAGGGACAGGGGCTCTCGAGGCTACACCTTC.

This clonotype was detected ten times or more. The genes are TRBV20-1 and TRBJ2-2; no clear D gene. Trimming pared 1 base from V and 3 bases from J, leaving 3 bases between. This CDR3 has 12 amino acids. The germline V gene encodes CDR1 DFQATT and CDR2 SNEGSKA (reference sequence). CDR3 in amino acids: CSARAYTGELFF. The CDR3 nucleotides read TGCAGTGCTAGAGCCTACACCGGGGAGCTGTTTTTT.

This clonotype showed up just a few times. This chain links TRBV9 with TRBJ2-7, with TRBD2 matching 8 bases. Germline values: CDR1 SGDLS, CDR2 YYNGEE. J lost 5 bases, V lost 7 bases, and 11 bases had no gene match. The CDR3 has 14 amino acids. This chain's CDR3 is CASGNGGRSNEQYF. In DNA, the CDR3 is TGTGCCAGCGGCAATGGCGGGAGGTCTAACGAGCAGTACTTC.

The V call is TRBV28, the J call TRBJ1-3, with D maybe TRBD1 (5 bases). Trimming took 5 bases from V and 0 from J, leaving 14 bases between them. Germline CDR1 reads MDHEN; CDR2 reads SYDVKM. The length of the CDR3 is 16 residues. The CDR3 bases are TGTGCCAGCAGTGGGGGTTGGGCCTCCTCTGGAAACACCATATATTTT. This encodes CASSGGWASSGNTIYF.